The 32 T cell receptor beta chains given below trace back to one sample, sequenced in a study of blood T cells in healthy people across ages. A second PCR, run for roughly 7 to 11 cycles, used a sample-barcoded 5' primer plus a J-beta primer mix. TCRdb processed the 5' RACE reads anew with MiXCR; each CDR3 protein has one entry. This sample carries about 1,800,000 distinct CDR3 sequences, approximately 30% of them seen once, and the ten largest clones take roughly 8%. The sample consisted of blood. The origin of the receptors is a woman younger than 45 in good health.

The V and J genes are TRBV6-2 or TRBV6-3 and TRBJ2-1; TRBD1 might be the D (6 bases). The CDR3 contains 15 residues. Trimming left V 0 bases short and J 7 bases short, with 13 bases between. CDR1 MNHEY and CDR2 SVGEGT come from the germline V gene. The CDR3 DNA reads as TGTGCCAGCAGTTACTCCGGCAGGGGAATAAATGAGCAGTTCTTC. It specifies CASSYSGRGINEQFF.

The chain joins TRBV7-9 to TRBJ1-2; tentative D call: TRBD1 (5 bases). Trimming shortened V by 0 bases and J by 13 bases, and 12 bases separated the two germline ends. Per the germline V gene, CDR1 is SEHNR and CDR2 is FQNEAQ (reference sequence). This CDR3 contains 12 residues. CDR3 DNA: TGTGCCAGCAGCTTAGCTGTTCCGGGGCCCACCTTC. Its protein is CASSLAVPGPTF.

This clonotype was detected many times. The chain couples TRBV12-3 or TRBV12-4 to TRBJ2-7, with D perhaps being TRBD1 or TRBD2 (5 bases each). Trimming shortened V by 4 bases and J by 2 bases, and 15 bases separated the two germline ends. The CDR3 loop spans 15 amino acids. The CDR3 nucleotides are TGTGCCAGCAGTTCTCAGTTGGGGACCCCCTACGAGCAGTACTTC. It specifies CASSSQLGTPYEQYF.

The V call is TRBV12-3 or TRBV12-4, the J call TRBJ2-7, with D perhaps TRBD1 or TRBD2 (5 bases each). The ends were cut back, 6 bases at V and 6 bases at J, with 21 bases in the middle. This CDR3 has 15 residues. The CDR3 coding sequence is TGTGCCAGCAGACCAGGACAAATCGGGGCCCGCGAGCAGTACTTC. Encoded protein: CASRPGQIGAREQYF.

This clonotype was observed at least ten times. The gene calls are TRBV27 and TRBJ1-6; tentative D call: TRBD1 (5 bases). Trimming removed 3 bases at V and 6 bases at J, with 9 bases between. This CDR3 is 14 amino acids long. Germline CDR1 reads MNHEY; CDR2 reads SMNVEV (reference sequence). The CDR3 is CASSLRGANSPLHF. CDR3 nucleotide sequence: TGTGCCAGCAGTTTGAGGGGCGCTAATTCACCCCTCCACTTT.

This clonotype turned up a few times. V usage is TRBV5-1 and J usage is TRBJ2-5; 7 bases fit TRBD1. This CDR3 has 14 amino acids. CDR1 SGHRS and CDR2 YFSETQ come from the germline V gene. With V trimmed by 4 bases and J by 5 bases, 8 bases remained unmatched. This CDR3 is CASSGDRAGETQYF. The CDR3 coding sequence is TGCGCCAGCAGCGGTGACAGGGCGGGTGAGACCCAGTACTTC.

In its sample, this clonotype was seen many times. The chain employs TRBV7-2 and TRBJ2-7, with a weak D call TRBD2 (5 bases). Trimming pared 8 bases from V and 4 bases from J, leaving 9 bases between. Germline-derived CDR1 and CDR2 are SGHTA and FQGNSA. The CDR3 contains 11 residues. CDR3 bases: TGTGCCAGCGGGCAGCGGTACGAGCAGTACTTC. Translating it yields CASGQRYEQYF.

V and J are TRBV7-9 and TRBJ1-5; no definite D call. The CDR3 consists of 13 residues. Trimming shortened V by 1 base and J by 9 bases, and 10 bases separated the two germline ends. The germline V gene encodes CDR1 SEHNR and CDR2 FQNEAQ (reference sequence). The CDR3: CASSLDGDRPQHF. In DNA form, the CDR3 reads TGTGCCAGCAGCTTAGACGGGGATCGGCCCCAGCATTTT.

The chain uses TRBV20-1 and TRBJ2-1, with 9 positions matching TRBD2. The CDR3 totals 13 residues. The junction had 9 bases not matched to a gene; V was cut back by 6 bases and J by 9 bases. CDR1 DFQATT and CDR2 SNEGSKA come from the germline V gene (reference sequence). CDR3 loop: CSARGTSSGEQFF. The CDR3 region has the DNA TGCAGTGCCAGGGGGACTAGCAGTGGTGAGCAGTTCTTC.

A few counts support this clonotype. V is TRBV6-5 and J is TRBJ2-6; D gene ambiguous. The V end lost 6 bases, the J end lost 0 bases, and 9 bases lay between the germline ends. CDR3 size: 15 residues. Germline assignment: CDR1 MNHEY and CDR2 SVGAGI. CDR3 bases: TGTGCCAGCAGGTACCGGAGCTCTGGGGCCAACGTCCTGACTTTC. It is translated as CASRYRSSGANVLTF.

CDR3 DNA: TGTGCCAGCAGCTTAGGGCTAATCGGATCAACAGATACGCAGTATTTT. This gives the protein CASSLGLIGSTDTQYF. The rearrangement links TRBV5-6 to TRBJ2-3, with D uncertain. With 2 bases removed from V and 3 bases from J, the gap between germline ends came to 16 bases. The CDR3 extends over 16 amino acids. CDR1 SGHDT and CDR2 YYEEEE come from the germline V gene.

The chain is built from TRBV20-1 and TRBJ2-1; 9 bases fit TRBD2. V gave up 0 bases and J gave up 3 bases; unmatched junction bases: 3. The CDR3 runs 15 residues. CDR1 DFQATT and CDR2 SNEGSKA come from the germline V gene (reference sequence). The CDR3 reads CSARERGGFYNEQFF. In DNA, the CDR3 is TGCAGTGCTAGAGAGCGGGGGGGCTTCTACAATGAGCAGTTCTTC.

This clonotype was seen only a few times. A much larger clone lies a single base off, so this may be a read error. V is TRBV4-1 and J is TRBJ2-7; D might be TRBD2 (5 bases). The V gene lost 4 bases and the J gene lost 7 bases, with 20 bases spanning the gap. CDR3 length equals 15 residues. Germline CDR1 and CDR2: MGHRA and YSYEKL. CDR3 in DNA: TGCGCCAGCAGCCTCAGCGGTAACTCCTACAATGAGCAGTACTTC. This translates into CASSLSGNSYNEQYF.

Remarks on this clonotype: Mismatch with germline at one junction end may stem from a read error. This sequence joins TRBV15 and TRBJ2-3; no clear D. The germline gives CDR1 LNHNV, CDR2 YYDKDF (reference sequence). The CDR3 spans 13 residues. The CDR3 is CATSRDYTDTQDF. DNA of the CDR3: TGTGCCACCAGCAGAGACTACACAGATACGCAGGATTTT.

Ten or more counts support this clonotype. This chain links TRBV19 with TRBJ2-3; the D is unclear. Deletions cut 11 bases from V and 6 bases from J, with 9 bases between. CDR1 and CDR2 from the germline V gene are LNHDA and SQIVND (reference sequence). The CDR3 extends over 10 amino acids. CDR3 DNA sequence: TGTGCCTCGGAAGGGGATACGCAGTATTTT. This codes for CASEGDTQYF.

This chain links TRBV5-1 with TRBJ1-1; D might be TRBD1 (5 bases). CDR1 is SGHRS, CDR2 YFSETQ, per germline. V was cut by 3 bases and J by 2 bases, with 14 bases left in between. CDR3 length equals 15 residues. DNA for the CDR3: TGCGCCAGCAGCTCCCGACAGACAACTAACACTGAAGCTTTCTTT. This codes for CASSSRQTTNTEAFF.

This clonotype appeared a few times. J is TRBJ1-2 and V is TRBV4-1; 8 bases map to TRBD1. V lost 1 base, J lost 3 bases, and 4 bases stayed unmatched. Germline V lookup: CDR1 MGHRA, CDR2 YSYEKL. This CDR3 is 15 amino acids long. The CDR3 protein is CASSQGQGLDYGYTF. CDR3 coding DNA: TGCGCCAGCAGCCAAGGACAGGGGTTAGACTATGGCTACACCTTC.

The table lists this clonotype with many counts. V is TRBV12-3 or TRBV12-4 and J is TRBJ2-7, with D possibly TRBD2 on 5 matching bases. Trimming stripped 10 bases from V and 3 bases from J, with 16 bases between. The length of the CDR3 is 13 residues. CDR3 sequence: CATRRSDLYEQYF. CDR3 DNA: TGTGCCACCAGGAGGAGCGACCTCTACGAGCAGTACTTC.

The chain has TRBV7-9 and TRBJ2-5; D not certain. V dropped 2 bases and J dropped 5 bases, with 12 bases sitting between them. Per germline, CDR1 SEHNR and CDR2 FQNEAQ (reference sequence). The CDR3 runs to 14 residues. The CDR3 reads CASSLPLSRETQYF. CDR3 DNA sequence: TGTGCCAGCAGCTTACCCCTCAGCCGGGAGACCCAGTACTTC.

With regard to this clonotype: The junction differs from germline at one of its ends, possibly a read error. The genes are TRBV6-2 or TRBV6-3 and TRBJ2-5; D is perhaps TRBD1 (5 bases). Near its end, the DNA agrees better with TRBJ2-7, so the J call may be wrong. Germline-derived CDR1 and CDR2 are MNHEY and SVGEGT. This CDR3 is 16 amino acids long. CDR3 nucleotide sequence: TGTGCCGGCAGTTTCTCCCCAAGGCCCTGGGGCGACGAGCAGTACTTC. Translation: CAGSFSPRPWGDEQYF.

In its sample, this clonotype was seen a few times. Sequence at one end of the junction differs from germline and may be a read error. V gene TRBV5-1 combines with J gene TRBJ2-1; 9 positions match TRBD1. Germline V gene data show CDR1 as SGHRS and CDR2 as YFSETQ. The CDR3 totals 15 residues. CDR3 in DNA: TGCGCCAGCAACTTGGTACAGGGGGCGAACAATGAGCAGTTCTTC. This codes for CASNLVQGANNEQFF. Full variable domain (rest looked up from reference TRBV5-1 and TRBJ2-1): KAGVTQTPRYLIKTRGQQVTLSCSPISGHRSVSWYQQTPGQGLQFLFEYFSETQRNKGNFPGRFSGRQFSNSRSEMNVSTLELGDSALYLCASNLVQGANNEQFFGPGTRLTVL.

V and J are TRBV6-2 or TRBV6-3 and TRBJ1-5, with D possibly being TRBD1 (6 bases). The germline V gene encodes CDR1 MNHEY and CDR2 SVGEGT. The CDR3 spans 15 residues. V lost 6 bases, J lost 0 bases, and 12 bases lay in between. The CDR3 DNA sequence: TGTGCCAGCAGGACAGCAGGGGTTAGCAATCAGCCCCAGCATTTT. Translated: CASRTAGVSNQPQHF.

Only a few counts were recorded for this clonotype. This chain joins TRBV5-1 and TRBJ2-3, with unresolved D. CDR1 SGHRS and CDR2 YFSETQ come from the germline V gene. The length of the CDR3 is 15 residues. V was clipped by 0 bases and J by 7 bases, with 15 bases between them. The CDR3: CASSLDHPPENTQYF. CDR3 DNA: TGCGCCAGCAGCTTGGATCACCCCCCGGAGAATACGCAGTATTTT.

This chain joins TRBV12-5 and TRBJ2-7; possible D gene TRBD2, 6 bases. The DNA end is more similar to TRBJ2-5, so the J call may be wrong. This CDR3 region has 14 residues. Germline loops: CDR1 LGHNT, CDR2 FRNRAP. CDR3 in DNA: TGTGCTAGTGGTTTGTCGGAGGGACTCGGGACCCAGTACTTC. Translating it yields CASGLSEGLGTQYF.

In this sample, this clonotype turned up a few times. The gene calls are TRBV7-3 and TRBJ2-5, with 10 bases aligning to TRBD2. This CDR3 comprises 18 residues. With 2 bases clipped from V and 2 bases from J, the junction kept 11 bases outside the gene matches. The germline gives CDR1 SGHTA, CDR2 FQGTGA. In DNA form, the CDR3 reads TGTGCCAGCAGCTTACTCCGGACTAGCGGCGGAAGGCAAGAGACCCAGTACTTC. As protein: CASSLLRTSGGRQETQYF.

The chain joins TRBV20-1 to TRBJ2-3; 9 bases are a match to TRBD2. This CDR3 spans 13 amino acids. The germline CDR1 and CDR2 sequences are DFQATT and SNEGSKA (reference sequence). After removal of 7 bases from V and 5 bases from J, the junction contained 7 bases not matched to a gene. Written as DNA, the CDR3 is TGCAGTGTAGCGGGAGAGGTAGGAGATACGCAGTATTTT. This sequence encodes CSVAGEVGDTQYF.

In its sample, this clonotype was seen a few times. The rearrangement links TRBV5-1 to TRBJ1-1; D is ambiguous. Germline lookup yields CDR1 SGHRS and CDR2 YFSETQ. This CDR3 is built from 16 residues. Trimming pared 1 base from V and 3 bases from J, leaving 16 bases between. In DNA form, the CDR3 reads TGCGCCAGCAGCTTGAAGTCGATCGACCGATACACTGAAGCTTTCTTT. It specifies CASSLKSIDRYTEAFF. Based on the CDR3 plus reference TRBV5-1 and TRBJ1-1, the full variable domain is KAGVTQTPRYLIKTRGQQVTLSCSPISGHRSVSWYQQTPGQGLQFLFEYFSETQRNKGNFPGRFSGRQFSNSRSEMNVSTLELGDSALYLCASSLKSIDRYTEAFFGQGTRLTVV.

This clonotype occurred a few times. This chain uses TRBV20-1 with TRBJ1-5, with TRBD1 as a possible D gene (5 bases). Trimming left V 4 bases short and J 4 bases short, with 8 bases between. This CDR3 is built from 12 residues. The germline V gene has CDR1 DFQATT and CDR2 SNEGSKA (reference sequence). The CDR3 sequence is CSANRKNQPQHF. In DNA form, the CDR3 reads TGCAGTGCTAACAGGAAAAATCAGCCCCAGCATTTT.

This clonotype was recorded at least ten times. The genes are TRBV28 and TRBJ2-7; 7 bases align to TRBD1. The CDR3 contains 12 residues. With 10 bases clipped from V and 0 bases from J, the junction kept 3 bases outside the gene matches. Germline V lookup: CDR1 MDHEN, CDR2 SYDVKM. CDR3 amino acids: CATRQGSYEQYF. As DNA, the CDR3 is TGTGCCACCCGACAGGGCTCCTACGAGCAGTACTTC.

The CDR3 loop reads CAISAGGRDYGYTF. The DNA of the CDR3 is TGTGCCATCAGTGCGGGCGGTCGGGACTATGGCTACACCTTC. The chain is built from TRBV10-3 and TRBJ1-2; D remains unclear. CDR1 is ENHRY and CDR2 is SYGVKD in the germline V gene. The CDR3 totals 14 residues. Trimming removed 4 bases at V and 3 bases at J, with 12 bases between.

This clonotype was picked up a small number of times. The gene calls are TRBV6-6 and TRBJ2-3, with D possibly TRBD2 on 5 matching bases. V was pared by 2 bases and J by 6 bases, with 9 bases between. The CDR3 length is 13 residues. CDR1 MNHNY and CDR2 SVGAGI come from the germline V gene (reference sequence). The CDR3 DNA reads as TGTGCCAGCAGTTACGTTGGGAGCGATACGCAGTATTTT. This codes for CASSYVGSDTQYF.

This clonotype was observed many times. The chain recombines TRBV12-3 or TRBV12-4 with TRBJ2-4, with TRBD1 matching over 8 bases. Unmatched junction bases numbered 4, after V lost 7 bases and J lost 8 bases. The CDR3 is 12 residues long. The CDR3 DNA sequence: TGTGCCAGCACGGACAGGGTTGACATTCAGTACTTC. It codes for CASTDRVDIQYF.